The rows below give T cell receptor beta chains drawn from one sample of a study of blood T cell repertoires in COVID-19. TCRdb's table, derived via immunoSEQ multiplex PCR, lists solely in-frame clones and lacks some. The table has under 250,000 clones, roughly 80% seen once. Sequencing input: peripheral blood. The receptors originated from a man aged 45-60 years with active or convalescent COVID-19. Both conserved end residues are part of each CDR3. A D gene is named only where the DNA matches it firmly. Size is omitted from some rows. Given values are once, few, many or a class for expanded clones.

D gene	clone size	V gene	J gene	CDR3 DNA	CDR3 protein
TRBD1	-	TRBV7-3	TRBJ2-1	TGTGCCAGCAGCAGGACAGGGCCCCCGCGCTCCTACAATGAGCAGTTCTTC	CASSRTGPPRSYNEQFF
-	-	TRBV30	TRBJ1-4	TGTGCCTGGAGTGTACTTCCTAATGAAAAACTGTTTTTT	CAWSVLPNEKLFF
TRBD1	-	TRBV7-6	TRBJ2-7	TGTGCCAGCAGACTCAAACCGGATGGACAGGCGGACTACGAGCAGTACTTC	CASRLKPDGQADYEQYF
TRBD1	-	TRBV5-5	TRBJ1-4	TGTGCCAGCAGCTCGCTCCCGGGACAGGAAAAACTGTTTTTT	CASSSLPGQEKLFF
-	-	TRBV27	TRBJ2-7	TGTGCCAGCAGTTCCGGCCAAGGGGCGCGGTACGAGCAGTACTTC	CASSSGQGARYEQYF
TRBD2	-	TRBV7-8	TRBJ2-2	TGTGCCAGCGGCGAGCGGGGGGGCCCCGGGGAGCTGTTTTTT	CASGERGGPGELFF
-	-	TRBV7-3	TRBJ1-1	TGTGCCAGCAGCGCCGGCCGACAGAACACTGAAGCTTTCTTT	CASSAGRQNTEAFF
-	-	TRBV30	TRBJ2-3	TGTGCCTGGAGCCCCCTTATCACAGATACGCAGTATTTT	CAWSPLITDTQYF
TRBD1	-	TRBV18	TRBJ2-3	TGTGCCAGCTCACCAGGGGACAGAGATACGCAGTATTTT	CASSPGDRDTQYF
TRBD1	-	TRBV5-1	TRBJ2-5	TGCGCCAGCAGCCCCGGACAGGACCAAGAGACCCAGTACTTC	CASSPGQDQETQYF
-	-	TRBV6-6	TRBJ1-2	TGTGCCAGCAAGACTCGCGATGGCTACACCTTC	CASKTRDGYTF
TRBD1	-	TRBV5-4	TRBJ1-1	TGTGCCAGCAGCTTTCCGGGCGACAGGGGGAGGAGAGAGGCTTTCTTT	CASSFPGDRGRREAFF
-	-	TRBV10-3	TRBJ1-6	TGTGCCATCAGTGAGGGCAGGGTAGGCTCACCCCTCCACTTT	CAISEGRVGSPLHF
-	-	TRBV30	TRBJ1-2	TGTGCCTGGAGTCCGGGGATCGGAAACTATGGCTACACCTTC	CAWSPGIGNYGYTF
TRBD2	-	TRBV19	TRBJ2-1	TGTGCCATAGCGGGGGGGGGCAATGAGCAGTTCTTC	CAIAGGGNEQFF
-	-	TRBV4-3	TRBJ2-3	TGCGCCAGCAGCCAAGGACCAGGGATCGGAGATACGCAGTATTTT	CASSQGPGIGDTQYF
-	once	TRBV11-2	TRBJ1-1	TGTGCCAGCCCCGGACAGAAGAACACTGAAGCTTTCTTT	CASPGQKNTEAFF
-	-	TRBV21-1	TRBJ2-1	TGTGCCAGCAGCAAAAGGGGCCCGGGGGACAGGGGATCAGGTGAGCAGTTCTTC	CASSKRGPGDRGSGEQFF
TRBD2	once	TRBV20-1	TRBJ2-1	TGCAGTGCTAGTCCTGCGGGGGGTTCATGGGAGCAGTTCTTC	CSASPAGGSWEQFF
TRBD1	few	TRBV28	TRBJ1-3	TGTGCCAGCAATGCAGGGGGCTCTGGAAACACCATATATTTT	CASNAGGSGNTIYF
-	-	TRBV7-2	TRBJ2-7	TGTGCCAGCAGCCCCGGGACACCGTACGAGCAGTACTTC	CASSPGTPYEQYF
TRBD2	many	TRBV2	TRBJ2-3	TGTGCCAGCACCCTGAGGGGGACTAGCGGATCTAACACAGATACGCAGTATTTT	CASTLRGTSGSNTDTQYF
-	-	TRBV9	TRBJ2-7	TGTGCCAGCAGTCCGCGGGGCTACGACGAGCAGTACTTC	CASSPRGYDEQYF
-	-	TRBV11-2	TRBJ1-6	TGTGCCAGCAGCCGCACGTCCCTACCAAATTCGGCACCCCTCCACTTT	CASSRTSLPNSAPLHF
-	-	TRBV2	TRBJ2-3	TGTGCCAGCATGAATTTAGTTGCTAGCACAGATACGCAGTATTTT	CASMNLVASTDTQYF
-	-	TRBV19	TRBJ1-1	TGTGCCAGTATGGACTACACTGAAGCTTTCTTT	CASMDYTEAFF
-	-	TRBV2	TRBJ2-7	TGTGCCAGCAGTGAAGTTAGTGGGAGCTACGAGCAGTACTTC	CASSEVSGSYEQYF
-	-	TRBV29-1	TRBJ1-2	TGCAGCGCCGGTCAGGTTGGCTATGGCTACACCTTC	CSAGQVGYGYTF
-	-	TRBV5-1	TRBJ1-5	TGCGCCAGCAGCTTCGGGGGGGACGATCAGCCCCAGCATTTT	CASSFGGDDQPQHF
-	-	TRBV7-2	TRBJ2-7	TGTGCCAGAAAGCTAGGGGTGGCGGAGGGGCAGTACTTC	CARKLGVAEGQYF
-	-	TRBV5-4	TRBJ1-2	TGTGCCAGCAGCTTAGTGACAGACGGCTACACCTTC	CASSLVTDGYTF
-	few	TRBV2	TRBJ2-1	TGTGCCAGCAGCGCCACGACACTAGGACGTCGGTTCTTC	CASSATTLGRRFF
-	-	TRBV9	TRBJ1-5	TGTGCCAGCAGCGTAGCAACGGGTCAGCCCCAGCATTTT	CASSVATGQPQHF
TRBD1	-	TRBV2	TRBJ1-1	TGTGCCAGCAGAGAGGGACAGTTGAGCACTGAAGCTTTCTTT	CASREGQLSTEAFF
-	-	TRBV29-1	TRBJ1-2	TGCAGCGACCTAGGCCCCCCAGGCTACACCTTC	CSDLGPPGYTF
TRBD1	-	TRBV6-5	TRBJ1-2	TGTGCCAGCAGCTCAATTGACAGGGTCTATGGCTACACCTTC	CASSSIDRVYGYTF
-	-	TRBV19	TRBJ1-5	TGTGCCAGTAACGCAGGGCCCGATCAGCCCCAGCATTTT	CASNAGPDQPQHF
-	few	TRBV5-1	TRBJ2-7	TGCGCCAGCAGCCTGTGGACGGAAGGAGGAGAGCAGTACTTC	CASSLWTEGGEQYF
-	-	TRBV12-5	TRBJ1-1	TGTGCTAGTGGTTTGGCCTTTAACACTGAAGCTTTCTTT	CASGLAFNTEAFF
TRBD1	-	TRBV2	TRBJ2-5	TGTGCCAGCAGTCCGGGACAGGGGTGGGAGACCCAGTACTTC	CASSPGQGWETQYF
-	few	TRBV4-2	TRBJ1-5	TGTGCCAGCAGCCAAGATGAAAGGGGCGCGCAGCCCCAGCATTTT	CASSQDERGAQPQHF
-	-	TRBV3-1/TRBV3-2	TRBJ1-1	TGTGCCAGCAGCCAAGCTGCGACAGGCATGAACACTGAAGCTTTCTTT	CASSQAATGMNTEAFF
TRBD1	-	TRBV7-8	TRBJ1-3	TGTGCCAGCAGTCAACGACAGGGCTCTGGAAACACCATATATTTT	CASSQRQGSGNTIYF
-	once	TRBV2	TRBJ1-4	TGTGCCCGGTCTGTGGGGCCTGGGGAAAAACTGTTTTTT	CARSVGPGEKLFF
TRBD1	-	TRBV6-6	TRBJ1-1	TGTGCCAGCAGGACCGGACAGGCGAACACTGAAGCTTTCTTT	CASRTGQANTEAFF
-	-	TRBV5-4	TRBJ2-6	TGTGCCAGCAGCTGGATCGTCGGGAGTACTGGGGCCAACGTCCTGACTTTC	CASSWIVGSTGANVLTF